This T cell receptor (beta chain) was sequenced for a study of shared clonotypes between healthy human individuals. Method: immunoSEQ multiplex PCR; TCRdb's copy keeps in-frame clones and lacks some. The sample includes about 2.1 million clones, 93% of them seen just once. Naive CD8 cells lacked CD45RO, underwent positive selection for CCR7 and left out terminally differentiated effector memory CD45RA+ cells. Germline values: CDR1 LNHDA, CDR2 SQIVND (reference sequence). Deletions cut 0 bases from V and 11 bases from J, with 13 bases between. The CDR3 length is 13 residues. The clonotype comes from a man younger than 30 in good health. Some clones in this sample may be carry-over from other donors' samples. The source material was naive CD8+ T cells from PBMCs. This chain uses TRBV19 with TRBJ1-2; no reliable D call. The CDR3 coding sequence is TGTGCCAGTAGTATAGATGGAATATGGGGATACACCTTC. Translated: CASSIDGIWGYTF.